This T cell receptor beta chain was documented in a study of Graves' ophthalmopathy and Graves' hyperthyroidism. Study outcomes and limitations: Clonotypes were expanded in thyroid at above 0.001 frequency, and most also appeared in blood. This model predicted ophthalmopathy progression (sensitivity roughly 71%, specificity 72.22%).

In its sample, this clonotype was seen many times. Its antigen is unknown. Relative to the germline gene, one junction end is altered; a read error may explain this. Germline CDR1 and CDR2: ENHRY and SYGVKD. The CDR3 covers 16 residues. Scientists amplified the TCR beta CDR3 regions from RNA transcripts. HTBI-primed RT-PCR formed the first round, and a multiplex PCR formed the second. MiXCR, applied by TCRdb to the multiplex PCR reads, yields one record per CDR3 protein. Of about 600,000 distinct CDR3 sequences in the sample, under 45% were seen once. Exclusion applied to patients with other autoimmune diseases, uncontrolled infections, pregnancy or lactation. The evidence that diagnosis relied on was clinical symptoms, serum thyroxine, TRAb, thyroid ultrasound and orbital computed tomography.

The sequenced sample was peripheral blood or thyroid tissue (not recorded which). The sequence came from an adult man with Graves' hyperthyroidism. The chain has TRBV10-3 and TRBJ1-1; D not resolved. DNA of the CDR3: TGTGCCATCAGTCCGGGCCTTCGACGAATGAACACTGAAACTTTCTTT. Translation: CAISPGLRRMNTETFF.